This entry features one T cell receptor beta chain sequence. The CDR3 spans 10 residues. This specimen belongs to a study of blood T cell repertoires in COVID-19. Background on the study: Donors in the United States, Italy and Spain gave samples during acute or convalescent COVID-19. Sources were T cells, B-cell-depleted T cells, or PBMCs; the material itself was cDNA or gDNA.

The method was immunoSEQ multiplex PCR; TCRdb's version includes in-frame clones alone and lacks a portion of them. The sample shows under 30,000 clones, 70% to 90% of them seen only once. Sequenced material: peripheral blood. The clonotype comes from a human donor in a cohort sampled during active COVID-19. The chain links TRBV21-1 to TRBJ2-5; TRBD2 is the table's D call and was not checked against the DNA. TRBV21-1 is tagged as a pseudogene. For the CDR3, the DNA is TGTGCCATGGCGGCGGAGACCCAGTACTTC. Its translation is CAMAAETQYF.